Listed below are T cell receptor beta chains from one sample, sequenced in a study of blood T cell repertoires in COVID-19. The table came from immunoSEQ multiplex PCR; TCRdb's copy has only in-frame clones and leaves some out. The table includes about 13,000 clones, roughly 93% detected once. Sequences were obtained from peripheral blood. The receptors derive from a human donor in a cohort sampled during active COVID-19. The CDR3 runs from the conserved cysteine through the conserved F or W. Each record gives: clone size, V gene, D gene, J gene, CDR3 DNA, CDR3 protein. D genes are given only for firm matches. Where a row states a size, it is once, few, many or the class of an expanded clone; other rows omit it.

.	TRBV10-2	.	TRBJ1-1	TGCGCCAGCAGTGAGATCCAGGGTCGGACCACTGAAGCTTTCTTT	CASSEIQGRTTEAFF
.	TRBV6-6	TRBD1	TRBJ2-1	TGTGCCAGCAGTGCGGGACAGGTCTCCTACAATGAGCAGTTCTTC	CASSAGQVSYNEQFF
.	TRBV3-1/TRBV3-2	.	TRBJ1-2	TGTGCCAGCAGCCCAGGAGGAGGCGGCTATGGCTACACCTTC	CASSPGGGGYGYTF
.	TRBV3-1/TRBV3-2	.	TRBJ1-2	TGTGCCAGCAGCAGCGGGTCACCGTATGGCTACACCTTC	CASSSGSPYGYTF
.	TRBV2	TRBD2	TRBJ2-7	TGTGCCAGCAGGACTAGCGGCGAGCAGTACTTC	CASRTSGEQYF
.	TRBV28	TRBD2	TRBJ2-7	TGTGCCAGCAGCTCAGCGGGGGGCAGTTACGAGCAGTACTTC	CASSSAGGSYEQYF
.	TRBV5-1	.	TRBJ2-7	TGCGCCAGCAGCGGCGAAAGGGGCTACGAGCAGTACTTC	CASSGERGYEQYF
.	TRBV3-1/TRBV3-2	TRBD2	TRBJ2-7	TGTGCCAGCAGCCAGTCCGGGGGGACCTACGAGCAGTACTTC	CASSQSGGTYEQYF
once	TRBV9	TRBD1	TRBJ2-7	TGTGCCAGCAGCCCCCAAGGGGGCCGCTCCTACGAGCAGTACTTC	CASSPQGGRSYEQYF
.	TRBV19	TRBD1	TRBJ1-5	TGTGCCAGTAGTATGACCGGGTCGACAGGGCGAATCAATCAGCCCCAGCATTTT	CASSMTGSTGRINQPQHF